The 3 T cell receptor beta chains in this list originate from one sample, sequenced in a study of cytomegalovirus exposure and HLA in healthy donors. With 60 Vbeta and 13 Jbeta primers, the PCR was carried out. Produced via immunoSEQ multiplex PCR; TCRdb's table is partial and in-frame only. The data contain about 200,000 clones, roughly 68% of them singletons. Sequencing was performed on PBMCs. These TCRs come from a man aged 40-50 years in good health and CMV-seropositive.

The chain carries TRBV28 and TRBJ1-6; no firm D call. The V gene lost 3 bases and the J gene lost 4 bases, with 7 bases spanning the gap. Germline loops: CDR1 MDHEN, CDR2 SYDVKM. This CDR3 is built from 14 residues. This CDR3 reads CASSFRQYNSPLHF. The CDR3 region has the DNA TGTGCCAGCAGTTTCCGACAATATAATTCACCCCTCCACTTT.

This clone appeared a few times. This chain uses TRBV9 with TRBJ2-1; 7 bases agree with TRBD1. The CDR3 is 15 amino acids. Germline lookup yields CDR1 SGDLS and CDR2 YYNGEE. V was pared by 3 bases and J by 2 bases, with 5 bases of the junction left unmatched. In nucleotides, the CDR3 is TGTGCCAGCAGCGACATAGACAGGGCCTACAATGAGCAGTTCTTC. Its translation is CASSDIDRAYNEQFF.

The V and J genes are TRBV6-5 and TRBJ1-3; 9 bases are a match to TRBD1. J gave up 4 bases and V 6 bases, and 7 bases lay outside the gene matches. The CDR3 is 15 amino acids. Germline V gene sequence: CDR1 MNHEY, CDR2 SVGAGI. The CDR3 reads CASRRDRVLGNTIYF. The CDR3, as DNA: TGTGCCAGCAGGCGGGACAGGGTCTTAGGAAACACCATATATTTT.